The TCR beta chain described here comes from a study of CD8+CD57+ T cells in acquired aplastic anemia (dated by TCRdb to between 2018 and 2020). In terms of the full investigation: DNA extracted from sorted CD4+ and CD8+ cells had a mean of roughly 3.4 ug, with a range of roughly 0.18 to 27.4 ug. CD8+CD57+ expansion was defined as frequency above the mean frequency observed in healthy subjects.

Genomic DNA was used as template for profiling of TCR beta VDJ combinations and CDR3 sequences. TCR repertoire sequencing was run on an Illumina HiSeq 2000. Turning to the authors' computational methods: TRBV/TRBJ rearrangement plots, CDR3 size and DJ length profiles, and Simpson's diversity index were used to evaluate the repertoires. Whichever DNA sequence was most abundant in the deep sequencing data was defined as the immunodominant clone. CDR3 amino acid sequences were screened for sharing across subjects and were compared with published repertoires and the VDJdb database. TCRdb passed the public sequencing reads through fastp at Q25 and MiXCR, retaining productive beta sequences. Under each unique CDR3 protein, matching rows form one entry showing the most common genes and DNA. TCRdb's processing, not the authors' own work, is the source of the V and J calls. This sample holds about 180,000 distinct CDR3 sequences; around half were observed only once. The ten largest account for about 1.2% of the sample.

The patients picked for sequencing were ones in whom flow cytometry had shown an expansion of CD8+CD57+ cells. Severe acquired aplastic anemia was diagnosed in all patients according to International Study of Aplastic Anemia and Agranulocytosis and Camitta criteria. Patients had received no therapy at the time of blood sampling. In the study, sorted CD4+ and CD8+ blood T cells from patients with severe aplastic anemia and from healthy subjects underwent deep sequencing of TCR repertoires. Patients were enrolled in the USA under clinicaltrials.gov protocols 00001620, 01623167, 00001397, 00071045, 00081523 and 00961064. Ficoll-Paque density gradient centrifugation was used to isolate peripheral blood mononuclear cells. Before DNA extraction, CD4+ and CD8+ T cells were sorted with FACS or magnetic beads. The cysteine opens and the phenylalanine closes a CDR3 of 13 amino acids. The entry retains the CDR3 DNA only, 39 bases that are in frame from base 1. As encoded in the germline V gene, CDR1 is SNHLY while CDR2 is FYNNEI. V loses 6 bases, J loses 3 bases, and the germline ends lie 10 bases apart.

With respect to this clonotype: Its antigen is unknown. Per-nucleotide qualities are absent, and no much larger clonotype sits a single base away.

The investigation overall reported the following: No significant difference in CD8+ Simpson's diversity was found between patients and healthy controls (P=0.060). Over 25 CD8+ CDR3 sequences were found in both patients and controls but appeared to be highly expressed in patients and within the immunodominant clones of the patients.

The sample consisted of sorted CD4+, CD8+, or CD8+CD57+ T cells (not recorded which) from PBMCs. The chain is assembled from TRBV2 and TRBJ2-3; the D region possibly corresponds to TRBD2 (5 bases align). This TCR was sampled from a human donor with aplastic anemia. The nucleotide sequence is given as TGTGCCAGCAGAGACACTAGGACAGATACGCAGTATTTT. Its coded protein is CASRDTRTDTQYF. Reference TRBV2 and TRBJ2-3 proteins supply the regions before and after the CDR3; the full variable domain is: EPEVTQTPSHQVTQMGQEVILRCVPISNHLYFYWYRQILGQKVEFLVSFYNNEISEKSEIFDDQFSVERPDGSNFTLKIRSTKLEDSAMYFCASRDTRTDTQYFGPGTRLTVL.